This TCR beta chain was sequenced in a study of blood T cells in healthy people across ages (dated by TCRdb to about 2015). For the wider study: In model experiments, template switching captured roughly one uniquely barcoded TCR beta cDNA molecule for every two T cells. Two additional independent replicas of 1 million unique cDNA reads from the same blood draw were analyzed for two donors (one aged 18 to 29 and one aged 80 or older). Age-related changes in TCR beta repertoire diversity were measured in the study by deep sequencing normalized with unique cDNA molecular identifiers. Donors of different ages were randomly distributed across sequencing lanes to avoid experimental bias. The donors were divided into four age groups: young (average approximately 17 years), middle-aged (about 41), aged (under 70) and long-lived (roughly 88).

Donors were a few dozen systemically healthy Caucasian individuals from Russia aged about 6 to 100 years. Each donor gave ten milliliters of peripheral blood, collected into EDTA-treated Vacutainer tubes. Ficoll-Paque density-gradient centrifugation was used to isolate PBMCs, with at least 6.5 million per sample. Trizol reagent was used to extract total RNA from the PBMCs, yielding at least 5.5 micrograms per sample. The percentages of naive CD45RAhigh/CD27high T cells were determined by flow cytometry on a PBMC aliquot from every donor. On the study overall, not on this receptor specifically: Conclusive comparison of naive and antigen-experienced compartments was prevented by the profiling of bulk unsorted PBMCs. Donor CMV infection status was unknown, potentially confounding age-related changes in expanded clonotypes. The percentage of naive T cells measured by flow cytometry correlated strongly with observed TCR beta diversity. Estimates of total diversity from one million sequenced T cells were regarded as lower bounds and underestimates. Observed TCR beta diversity per million T cells fell roughly linearly with age, and a significant reduction was already apparent by age roughly 41. The long-lived group showed more naive CD4+ T cells, fewer expanded clones and increased TCR diversity than the aged group, suggesting age selection.

The library was obtained by 5' RACE. Sequencing relied on an Illumina HiSeq 2500. A second roughly 7 to 12 cycle PCR used a sample-barcoded 5' primer and a J-beta primer mix. A template-switch 5' adaptor carrying 12 random nucleotides introduced a unique molecular identifier onto each TCR beta cDNA molecule. Each sample yielded at least 2.5 million CDR3-containing paired-end reads. First-strand cDNA was synthesized from all RNA with the Mint cDNA synthesis kit, primed by a TRBC-specific oligonucleotide. All cDNA was treated with uracil-DNA glycosylase and then went through a first 18-cycle PCR with the universal primers M1SS and BC2_uni_R. The paper's data handling went like this. For normalization, 1 million high-quality reads, each with a distinct molecular identifier, were randomly selected from each sample. Reads sharing molecular identifiers were discarded rather than binned into consensus sequences. MiTCR, set to a Q25 quality threshold and the strictest error-elimination algorithm, was used for CDR3 identification, clonotype clustering and error correction. A nonparametric unseen species model using Euler transformation provided a lower-bound estimate of total TCR beta diversity. TCRdb reprocessed the public reads (quality trimming at Q25 with fastp, clone calling with MiXCR) and kept in-frame beta chains. Rows matching on CDR3 protein sequence are summarized as one entry with the most common DNA and genes. The authors' filters were not applied to this entry. This sample comprises hundreds of thousands of distinct CDR3 sequences, 60% to 80% of them detected only once. The ten biggest clones cover roughly 26% of the sample.

The CDR3 goes from the cysteine to the phenylalanine over 17 residues. Here the CDR3 DNA is all that survives: 51 bases in frame from base 1. The germline V gene sets CDR1 to MNHEY and CDR2 to SVGEGT. Between the V and J ends, shortened by 0 bases and 0 bases respectively, the junction contains 12 bases. Remarks on this clonotype: Its antigen target is currently unknown. The sample holds no much larger clone one base away, and base qualities are not on file.

The TCR sequence derives from a man aged 25-45 years in good health. Sequences were obtained from blood. The sequence joins TRBV6-2 or TRBV6-3 to TRBJ2-1, with the D gene too uncertain to name. The CDR3 amino acid sequence is: CASSYSITDFSYNEQFF. The DNA reads as follows: TGTGCCAGCAGTTACTCGATTACAGACTTCTCCTACAATGAGCAGTTCTTC.